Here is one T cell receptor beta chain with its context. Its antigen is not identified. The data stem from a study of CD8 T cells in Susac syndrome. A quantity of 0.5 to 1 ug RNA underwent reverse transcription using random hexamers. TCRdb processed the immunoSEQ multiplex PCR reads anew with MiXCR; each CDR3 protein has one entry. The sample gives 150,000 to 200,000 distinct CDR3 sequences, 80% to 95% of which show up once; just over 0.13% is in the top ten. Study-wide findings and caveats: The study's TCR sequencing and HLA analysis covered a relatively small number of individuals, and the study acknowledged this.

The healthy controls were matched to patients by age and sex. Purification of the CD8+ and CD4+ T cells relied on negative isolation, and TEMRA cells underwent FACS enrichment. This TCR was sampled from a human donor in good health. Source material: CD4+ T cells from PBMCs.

For the CDR3, the DNA is TGCAGCGTTGAAGTCGGGGGGGTTGATACGCAGTATTTT. This encodes CSVEVGGVDTQYF. V and J are TRBV29-1 and TRBJ2-3, with TRBD2 identical over 8 bases. Trimming removed 1 base from V and 6 bases from J; junction bases left unmatched: 3. The CDR3 covers 13 residues. The germline V gene encodes CDR1 SQVTM and CDR2 ANQGSEA.